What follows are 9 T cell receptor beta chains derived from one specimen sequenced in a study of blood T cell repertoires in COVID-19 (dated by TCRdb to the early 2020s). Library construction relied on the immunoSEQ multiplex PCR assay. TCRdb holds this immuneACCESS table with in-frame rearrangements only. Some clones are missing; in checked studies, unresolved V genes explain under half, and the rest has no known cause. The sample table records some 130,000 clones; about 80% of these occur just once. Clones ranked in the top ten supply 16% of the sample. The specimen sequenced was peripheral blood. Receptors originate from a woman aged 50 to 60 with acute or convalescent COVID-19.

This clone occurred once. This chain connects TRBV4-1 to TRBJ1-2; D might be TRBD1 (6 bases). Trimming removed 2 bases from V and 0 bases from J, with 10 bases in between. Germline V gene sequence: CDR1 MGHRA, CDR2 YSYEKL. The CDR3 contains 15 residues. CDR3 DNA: TGCGCCAGCAGCCAAAGACAGGACGCTAACTATGGCTACACCTTC. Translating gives CASSQRQDANYGYTF.

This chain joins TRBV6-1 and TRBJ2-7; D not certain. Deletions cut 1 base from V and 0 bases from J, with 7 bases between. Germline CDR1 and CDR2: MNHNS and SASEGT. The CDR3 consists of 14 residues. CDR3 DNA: TGTGCCAGCAGTGAAGACCCTAACTCCTACGAGCAGTACTTC. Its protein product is CASSEDPNSYEQYF.

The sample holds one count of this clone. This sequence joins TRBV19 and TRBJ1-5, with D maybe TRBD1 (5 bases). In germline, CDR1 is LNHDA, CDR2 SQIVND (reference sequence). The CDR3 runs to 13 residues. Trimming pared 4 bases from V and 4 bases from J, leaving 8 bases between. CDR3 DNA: TGTGCCAGTAGTAGACAGAGGAATCAGCCCCAGCATTTT. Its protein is CASSRQRNQPQHF.

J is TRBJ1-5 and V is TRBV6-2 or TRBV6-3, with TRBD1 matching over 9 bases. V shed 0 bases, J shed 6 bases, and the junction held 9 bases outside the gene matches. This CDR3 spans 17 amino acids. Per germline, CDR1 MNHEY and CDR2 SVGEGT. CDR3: CASSYSQQGARGQPQHF. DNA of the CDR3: TGTGCCAGCAGTTACTCTCAACAGGGGGCGCGGGGTCAGCCCCAGCATTTT.

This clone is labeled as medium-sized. Written as DNA, the CDR3 is TGTGCCAGCATCACATACTCCGGGACAATGCATGGCTACACCTTC. As protein: CASITYSGTMHGYTF. This rearrangement joins TRBV6-6 to TRBJ1-2; tentatively, D is TRBD1 (6 bases). V was pared by 7 bases and J by 6 bases, with 21 bases between. The CDR3 spans 15 residues. Per the germline V gene, CDR1 is MNHNY and CDR2 is SVGAGI (reference sequence).

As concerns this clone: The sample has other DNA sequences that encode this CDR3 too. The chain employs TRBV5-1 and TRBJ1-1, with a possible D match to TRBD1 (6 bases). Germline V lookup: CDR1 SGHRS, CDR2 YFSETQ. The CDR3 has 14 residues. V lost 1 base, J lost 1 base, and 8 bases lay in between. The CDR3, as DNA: TGCGCCAGCAGCTTGCTGACAGGGAACACTGAAGCTTTCTTT. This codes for CASSLLTGNTEAFF. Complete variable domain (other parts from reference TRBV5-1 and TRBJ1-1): KAGVTQTPRYLIKTRGQQVTLSCSPISGHRSVSWYQQTPGQGLQFLFEYFSETQRNKGNFPGRFSGRQFSNSRSEMNVSTLELGDSALYLCASSLLTGNTEAFFGQGTRLTVV.

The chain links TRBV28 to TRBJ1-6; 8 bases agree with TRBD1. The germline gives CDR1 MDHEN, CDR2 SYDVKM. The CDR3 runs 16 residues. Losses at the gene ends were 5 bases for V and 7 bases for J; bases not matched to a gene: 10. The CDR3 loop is CASSRSRQGRNSPLHF. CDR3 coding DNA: TGTGCCAGCAGTCGCTCCCGACAGGGGCGAAATTCACCCCTCCACTTT.

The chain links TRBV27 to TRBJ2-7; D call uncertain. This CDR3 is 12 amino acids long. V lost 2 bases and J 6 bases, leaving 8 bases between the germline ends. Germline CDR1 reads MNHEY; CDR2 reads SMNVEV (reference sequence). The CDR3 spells CASSLTSGEQYF. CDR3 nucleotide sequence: TGTGCCAGCAGTTTAACCAGTGGCGAGCAGTACTTC.

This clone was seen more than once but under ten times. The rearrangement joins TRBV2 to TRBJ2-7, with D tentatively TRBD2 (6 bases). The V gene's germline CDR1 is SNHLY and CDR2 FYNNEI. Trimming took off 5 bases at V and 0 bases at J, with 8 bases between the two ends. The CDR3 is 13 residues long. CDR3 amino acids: CASSPGSSYEQYF. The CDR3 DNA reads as TGTGCCAGCAGTCCCGGGAGCTCCTACGAGCAGTACTTC. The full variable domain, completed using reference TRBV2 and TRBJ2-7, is EPEVTQTPSHQVTQMGQEVILRCVPISNHLYFYWYRQILGQKVEFLVSFYNNEISEKSEIFDDQFSVERPDGSNFTLKIRSTKLEDSAMYFCASSPGSSYEQYFGPGTRLTVT.